The clone carrying this T cell receptor beta chain was seen only a few times. This record comes from a study of beta chain features in type 1 diabetes. Looking at the study overall: Cell yields, age and gender were similar between patients and healthy donors.

The investigators reverse transcribed all of the isolated RNA, so they sequenced expressed TCRB transcripts. Assay: immunoSEQ multiplex PCR; the TCRdb copy retains only in-frame clones and omits some. The sample lists roughly 610,000 clones, about a sixth occurring once. Sequencing was carried out using naive CD4+ T cells from blood. This clonotype was sampled from a man in his late teens or twenties in good health.

Here the CDR3 DNA reads TGTGCCATCAGTGAGCGACAGGGCTATGGAGGCTACACCTTC. It codes for CAISERQGYGGYTF. The chain employs TRBV10-3 and TRBJ1-2; 7 nucleotides match TRBD1. The CDR3 runs to 14 residues. The germline V gene encodes CDR1 ENHRY and CDR2 SYGVKD. Losses at the gene ends were 2 bases for V and 8 bases for J; bases not matched to a gene: 8.